This TCR beta chain was identified in a study of T cells in localized non-small cell lung cancer. Study-level points and caveats: Maximal T cell clonality occurred in uninvolved adjacent lung, with tumor ranking below it.

Produced via immunoSEQ multiplex PCR; TCRdb's table is partial and in-frame only. In the table there are under 60,000 clones, around 86% of which are singletons. As to this clone: Its antigen is unidentified.

The CDR3 sequence is 13 residues long. Germline-derived CDR1 and CDR2 are ENHRY and SYGVKD. Trimming stripped 5 bases from V and 6 bases from J, with 13 bases between. Source: peripheral blood, taken before any cancer treatment. The clonotype comes from a male donor at least 60 years old with stage III squamous cell lung carcinoma. The rearrangement uses TRBV10-3 and TRBJ1-2, with D tentatively TRBD1 (6 bases). CDR3 in amino acids: CAISTGARDGYTF. DNA for the CDR3: TGTGCCATCAGTACGGGGGCAAGGGATGGCTACACCTTC.